This T cell receptor beta chain was identified in a study of regulatory T cells in long-lasting Graves disease. Broader study findings: Segments TRBV28, TRBJ1-2 and TRBJ2-5 showed preferential usage in persistent disease.

CDR3 length: 15 amino acids. V lost 5 bases to trimming and J lost 5 bases; unmatched junction nucleotides: 9. Germline lookup yields CDR1 PRHDT and CDR2 FYEKMQ (reference sequence). Time point reported: newly diagnosed GD, antithyroid drugs for less than 3 months. PBMC RNA was the source of the TCR library. A remark on this clonotype: The antigen is undetermined.

Assembly of TCR beta libraries relied on iRepertoire HTBI primers together with Arm-PCR of CDR3 regions. One entry per CDR3 protein, called by TCRdb with MiXCR from the multiplex PCR reads. The table records roughly 510,000 distinct CDR3 sequences, about 16% of them present only once. Separately, the same data were catalogued under a study of T cells in Graves' hyperthyroidism and ophthalmopathy. That study reports: A first-round RT-PCR of the TCR CDR3 used the HTBI primer set. Through a model of 13 V-J features, ophthalmopathy was separated from stable hyperthyroidism.

The TCR originated in a man younger than 35 with Graves disease. The material was peripheral blood mononuclear cells (PBMCs), obtained at new diagnosis, from a patient treated with antithyroid drugs. V usage is TRBV13 and J usage is TRBJ2-7; 10 bases match TRBD2. CDR3 in DNA: TGTGCCAGCAGCCCCGCGAGCGGGAGGGTCCACGAGCAGTACTTC. This translates into CASSPASGRVHEQYF.